These 16 T cell receptor beta chains were sequenced from one sample in a study of cytomegalovirus exposure and HLA in healthy donors. The primer mix had 60 Vbeta and 13 Jbeta primers. The protocol was immunoSEQ multiplex PCR, while the TCRdb copy is restricted to in-frame clones and leaves out a portion. The data show tens of thousands of clones, about 63% seen once. The sample taken for sequencing was PBMCs. The receptors stem from a woman in her 30s in good health and CMV-seronegative.

This chain joins TRBV5-1 and TRBJ1-4; the D is unclear. This CDR3 contains 17 residues. Germline V gene data show CDR1 as SGHRS and CDR2 as YFSETQ. Trimming took off 0 bases at V and 5 bases at J, with 17 bases between the two ends. CDR3 sequence reads: CASSLGRWRVVNEKLFF. CDR3 DNA sequence: TGCGCCAGCAGCTTGGGCCGCTGGAGGGTGGTAAATGAAAAACTGTTTTTT.

This clone came up a few times. This chain joins TRBV5-1 and TRBJ1-1, with a weak D call TRBD1 (6 bases). With 2 bases removed from V and 1 base from J, the gap between germline ends came to 9 bases. The CDR3 runs to 14 residues. In germline, CDR1 is SGHRS, CDR2 YFSETQ. The CDR3 DNA reads as TGCGCCAGCAGCTTATTACAGGGGAACACTGAAGCTTTCTTT. Amino acids: CASSLLQGNTEAFF.

This clone is a singleton in its sample. This sequence joins TRBV6-4 and TRBJ1-2; 8 nucleotides align to TRBD1. The germline gives CDR1 MRHNA, CDR2 SNTAGT. The trim removed 8 bases at V and 1 base at J, leaving 21 bases unmatched. This CDR3 is built from 19 residues. The CDR3 spells CASLYPTLGNRGDNYGYTF. CDR3 sequence (DNA): TGTGCCAGCCTCTACCCAACCTTAGGCAACAGGGGGGATAACTATGGCTACACCTTC.

This chain uses TRBV9 with TRBJ2-7; a weak D match, TRBD1 (6 bases). V lost 0 bases to trimming and J lost 7 bases, with 11 bases between them. The germline CDR1 and CDR2 sequences are SGDLS and YYNGEE. CDR3 size: 13 residues. The chain's CDR3 is CASSVDGGREQYF. CDR3 in DNA: TGTGCCAGCAGCGTAGATGGGGGCCGGGAGCAGTACTTC.

The chain links TRBV29-1 to TRBJ2-1; 13 bases are shared with TRBD2. The CDR3 is 16 residues long. Germline assignment: CDR1 SQVTM and CDR2 ANQGSEA. V shed 5 bases, J shed 6 bases, and the junction held 10 bases outside the gene matches. In DNA, the CDR3 is TGCAGCGTTACTTCGGGACTAGCGGGATTTGGCAATGAGCAGTTCTTC. Protein sequence: CSVTSGLAGFGNEQFF.

The CDR3 loop reads CASSLTAFYGYTF. DNA of the CDR3: TGTGCCAGCAGCTTGACAGCCTTCTATGGCTACACCTTC. The chain combines TRBV5-6 with TRBJ1-2; no reliable D call. CDR3 length: 13 residues. Germline values: CDR1 SGHDT, CDR2 YYEEEE. With 1 base removed from V and 4 bases from J, the gap between germline ends came to 8 bases.

The chain combines TRBV5-1 with TRBJ2-7; 12 nucleotides line up with TRBD2. The CDR3 spans 15 residues. V dropped 3 bases and J dropped 0; count of bases not matched to a gene: 1. Germline loops: CDR1 SGHRS, CDR2 YFSETQ. CDR3 DNA sequence: TGCGCCAGCAGCTCGGGACTAGCGGGCTCCTACGAGCAGTACTTC. This codes for CASSSGLAGSYEQYF. Supplemented by reference TRBV5-1 and TRBJ2-7, the full variable domain reads KAGVTQTPRYLIKTRGQQVTLSCSPISGHRSVSWYQQTPGQGLQFLFEYFSETQRNKGNFPGRFSGRQFSNSRSEMNVSTLELGDSALYLCASSSGLAGSYEQYFGPGTRLTVT.

The chain employs TRBV18 and TRBJ1-2; 8 bases fit TRBD1. This CDR3 has 15 amino acids. The ends lost 3 bases at V and 2 bases at J; junction bases unmatched: 5. Germline V gene sequence: CDR1 KGHSH, CDR2 LQKENI. The CDR3 coding sequence is TGTGCCAGCTCACCCGGACAGGGCTCAAACTATGGCTACACCTTC. Protein: CASSPGQGSNYGYTF. Filled out from reference TRBV18 and TRBJ1-2, the complete variable domain reads NAGVMQNPRHLVRRRGQEARLRCSPMKGHSHVYWYRQLPEEGLKFMVYLQKENIIDESGMPKERFSAEFPKEGPSILRIQQVVRGDSAAYFCASSPGQGSNYGYTFGSGTRLTVV.

In its sample, this clone was seen a few times. The chain carries TRBV19 and TRBJ1-1, with D possibly TRBD1 on 5 matching bases. The CDR3 runs 15 residues. The V gene lost 7 bases and the J gene lost 0 bases, with 15 bases spanning the gap. Germline CDR1 is LNHDA and CDR2 is SQIVND (reference sequence). CDR3 bases: TGTGCCAGTACGGGGGTTAAGGGGATGAACACTGAAGCTTTCTTT. Translating gives CASTGVKGMNTEAFF.

This rearrangement joins TRBV7-2 to TRBJ2-4; 9 nucleotides align to TRBD1. Germline V gene sequence: CDR1 SGHTA, CDR2 FQGNSA. CDR3 length equals 13 residues. The V segment lost 5 bases and the J segment 7 bases; nucleotides outside the gene matches: 3. CDR3: CASSQDRGNIQYF. Here the CDR3 DNA reads TGTGCCAGCAGCCAGGACAGGGGCAACATTCAGTACTTC.

The chain carries TRBV11-3 and TRBJ2-7, with D possibly TRBD2 on 6 matching bases. CDR1 is SGHNT, CDR2 YENEEA, per germline. CDR3 length: 15 amino acids. Trimming shortened V by 5 bases and J by 6 bases, and 20 bases separated the two germline ends. CDR3 nucleotide sequence: TGTGCCAGCAGCCCCCACGCCGGGGGAAAAGGCGAGCAGTACTTC. This sequence encodes CASSPHAGGKGEQYF.

The V and J genes are TRBV12-5 and TRBJ2-3, with 13 bases that match TRBD2. V lost 5 bases and J lost 7; bases outside the gene matches: 21. The V gene's germline CDR1 is LGHNT and CDR2 FRNRAP. This CDR3 spans 20 amino acids. The CDR3 region is CASGIRPGTSGEPFFNTQYF. The CDR3 region has the DNA TGTGCTAGTGGTATTCGTCCCGGGACTAGCGGGGAACCTTTTTTCAATACGCAGTATTTT.

V and J are TRBV9 and TRBJ1-5, with TRBD1 matching over 7 bases. The CDR3 contains 15 residues. CDR1 and CDR2 (germline): SGDLS, YYNGEE. V dropped 3 bases and J dropped 4; count of bases not matched to a gene: 7. CDR3: CASSATGERNQPQHF. The CDR3 region has the DNA TGTGCCAGCAGCGCCACAGGGGAAAGGAATCAGCCCCAGCATTTT.

This clone was observed a few times. The chain uses TRBV9 and TRBJ2-1; TRBD2 aligns across 13 bases. Germline-derived CDR1 and CDR2 are SGDLS and YYNGEE. The length of the CDR3 is 17 residues. Trimming took 3 bases from V and 4 from J; bases not matched to a gene: 7. The chain's CDR3 is CASSASGTSGDYNEQFF. DNA for the CDR3: TGTGCCAGCAGCGCTTCCGGGACTAGCGGGGATTACAATGAGCAGTTCTTC.

This clone occurred once. The rearrangement links TRBV12-5 to TRBJ2-5, with no clear D. The CDR3 consists of 11 residues. Looked up from germline, CDR1 is LGHNT and CDR2 is FRNRAP. The V end was cut by 6 bases, the J end by 3 bases, with 5 bases between. CDR3 loop: CASGFKETQYF. As DNA, the CDR3 is TGTGCTAGTGGGTTCAAAGAGACCCAGTACTTC.

This chain connects TRBV23-1 to TRBJ1-6, with 8 bases matching TRBD1. TRBV23-1 is labeled an ORF, and its function is uncertain. V trimming: 2 bases; J trimming: 6 bases; junction bases outside the gene matches: 9. The CDR3 is 17 amino acids. CDR3 DNA: TGCGCCAGCAGTCAACCAGGACAGGGAGGGCCTAATTCACCCCTCCACTTT. Translation: CASSQPGQGGPNSPLHF.